This section outlines one T cell receptor beta chain sequence together with its context. What it binds is unknown. 60 Vbeta and 13 Jbeta primers were used in PCR. This table comes from immunoSEQ multiplex PCR, and its TCRdb copy is limited to in-frame clones, with some not included. Of 180,000 or so clones listed, roughly 79% are singletons. Trimming shortened V by 4 bases and J by 5 bases, and 29 bases separated the two germline ends. Germline values: CDR1 SGHVS, CDR2 FQNEAQ. The CDR3 sequence is 19 residues long. This entry comes from a study of cytomegalovirus exposure and HLA in healthy donors. Study-wide findings and caveats: Presence/absence analyses supposed approximately even sequencing depth among donors. According to a later analysis, most TCR beta chains associated with CMV appeared HLA-restricted. Owing to their indistinguishability, certain V segments, notably TRBV6-2 and TRBV6-3, were excluded. Most sequenced TCRs were rare (though some public TCRs occurred in many donors).

Input material: PBMCs. The TCR sequence derives from a male donor in good health and CMV-seronegative. This chain joins TRBV7-8 and TRBJ2-5; maybe TRBD2 (8 bases). The CDR3 DNA sequence: TGTGCCAGCAGCTCAGGGGGTGTTAGCGGGATTATCTTCGAGGAGACCCAGTACTTC. Amino acid sequence: CASSSGGVSGIIFEETQYF. The full variable domain, completed using reference TRBV7-8 and TRBJ2-5, is GAGVSQSPRYKVAKRGQDVALRCDPISGHVSLFWYQQALGQGPEFLTYFQNEAQLDKSGLPSDRFFAERPEGSVSTLKIQRTQQEDSAVYLCASSSGGVSGIIFEETQYFGPGTRLLVL.